One T cell receptor beta chain is described in this entry. Sequencing used immunoSEQ multiplex PCR; TCRdb keeps in-frame clones, though not all of them. The repertoire has just over 350,000 clones, 70% to 90% of them found once; the top ten carry roughly 3.5%. The treatment denotes: some 19 received Ad26.COV2.S at low or high dose, single or two shots; about 5 received placebo; per-sample allocation not given. Collection of samples fell on day 63 after the first vaccine or placebo injection. This specimen comes from a study of Ad26.COV2.S vaccination and SARS-CoV-2 variants. The sample was peripheral blood, taken in a trial of Ad26.COV2.S vaccine versus placebo. The origin of this receptor is a person between 18 and 65 years old who received the Ad26.COV2.S COVID-19 vaccine or a placebo.

CDR3 nucleotides: TGTGCCAGCAGTGACACCGGGACAGGGCCCTACGAGCAGTACTTC. Translating it yields CASSDTGTGPYEQYF. This chain uses TRBV6-1 with TRBJ2-7; 9 nucleotides match TRBD1. The CDR3 totals 15 residues. CDR1 and CDR2 (germline): MNHNS, SASEGT. V trimming: 3 bases; J trimming: 2 bases; junction bases outside the gene matches: 5.